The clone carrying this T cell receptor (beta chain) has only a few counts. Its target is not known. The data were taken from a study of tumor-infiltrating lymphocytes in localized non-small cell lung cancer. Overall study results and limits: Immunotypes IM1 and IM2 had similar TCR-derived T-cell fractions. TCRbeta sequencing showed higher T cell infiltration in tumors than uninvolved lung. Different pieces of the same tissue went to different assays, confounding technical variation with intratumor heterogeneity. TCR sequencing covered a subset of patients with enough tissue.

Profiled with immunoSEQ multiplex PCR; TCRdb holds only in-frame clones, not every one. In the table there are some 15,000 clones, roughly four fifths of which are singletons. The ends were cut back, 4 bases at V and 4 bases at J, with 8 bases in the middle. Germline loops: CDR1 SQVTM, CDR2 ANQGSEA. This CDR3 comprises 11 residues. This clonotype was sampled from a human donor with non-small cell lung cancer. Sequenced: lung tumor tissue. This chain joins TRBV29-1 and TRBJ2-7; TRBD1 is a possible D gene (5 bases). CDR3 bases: TGCAGCGTTGCGACAGTTTACGAGCAGTACTTC. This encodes CSVATVYEQYF.